Included here is one TCR beta chain sequence, with context. Its antigen is still unknown. The protocol was immunoSEQ multiplex PCR, while the TCRdb copy is restricted to in-frame clones and leaves out a portion. The table records about 60,000 clones, 75% to 85% of them present only once. Antigen-specific CD4+ T cells expanded by the ViraFEST assay with viral peptide pools were then sequenced. Culture lasted 10 days before CD4+ T cell isolation. The data originate from a study of vaccination effects on CD4 cells after COVID-19. The germline V gene encodes CDR1 SGDLS and CDR2 YYNGEE. The CDR3 has 18 amino acids. With V trimmed by 3 bases and J by 5 bases, 11 bases remained unmatched.

The input for sequencing was CD4+ T cells from PBMCs cultured with HCoV-229E spike peptides, taken before COVID-19 vaccination. The source is a human donor who received a COVID-19 vaccine. The chain couples TRBV9 to TRBJ2-3, with 14 bases identical to TRBD2. The CDR3 DNA follows: TGTGCCAGCAGCGCGTACTCGACTAGCGGGGGGGCGGTAGATACGCAGTATTTT. Protein: CASSAYSTSGGAVDTQYF.